This TCR beta chain was sequenced in a study of control samples from healthy donors and cancer patients (TCRdb year 2020). Concerning this clone: Its antigen is currently not known. No much larger clonotype is one base removed from it; base qualities were not supplied.

The germline V gene encodes CDR1 KGHSH and CDR2 LQKENI. Trimming costs V 3 bases and J 1 base, and their ends lie 9 bases apart. The cysteine opens and the phenylalanine closes a CDR3 of 15 amino acids. The read is trimmed to its CDR3 DNA, 45 bases read in frame from base 1. Receptor libraries were prepared by the immunoSEQ multiplex PCR assay. TCRdb holds this immuneACCESS table with in-frame rearrangements only. Some clones are missing; in checked studies, unresolved V genes explain under half, and the rest has no known cause. The sample contains about 89,000 clones, more than 75% of them found a single time. Over 2% of the sample belongs to the ten largest clones.

The sequence is built from TRBV18 and TRBJ2-2, and possibly TRBD1, on 6 matching bases. Material: blood. The TCR was taken from a woman in her forties in good health. The nucleotide sequence is TGTGCCAGCTCACCTTGGACAGTGAACACCGGGGAGCTGTTTTTT. It is translated as CASSPWTVNTGELFF.